The 31 T cell receptor beta chains below were found in one sample sequenced in a study of CD8 T cells in ankylosing spondylitis. Which antigens these TCRs recognize remains unknown. MiXCR, run by TCRdb on the 5' RACE reads, gives a single entry per CDR3 protein. There are hundreds of thousands of distinct CDR3 sequences in the sample; around 11% occur only once, and around 0.51% lies in the top ten. Study findings and constraints: Seemingly characteristic of ankylosing spondylitis blood was a TCR beta motif consisting of about 8 highly homologous variants.

Input material: blood, either unsorted or a sorted T cell fraction (not recorded which). These receptors originate from a male donor with ankylosing spondylitis.

This clonotype was counted between two and nine times. The chain combines TRBV6-2 or TRBV6-3 with TRBJ2-7, with unresolved D. The CDR3 consists of 18 residues. V gave up 4 bases and J gave up 0 bases, with 22 bases separating them. Germline CDR1 MNHEY, CDR2 SVGEGT. CDR3 in DNA: TGTGCCAGCAGTTTCTCGAGACTCGAACCACATAGCTCCTACGAGCAGTACTTC. Translating gives CASSFSRLEPHSSYEQYF.

The genes are TRBV28 and TRBJ2-1, with D perhaps TRBD2 (6 bases). The CDR3 consists of 14 residues. The V gene's germline CDR1 is MDHEN and CDR2 SYDVKM. V lost 6 bases, J lost 4 bases, and 13 bases lay in between. This chain's CDR3 is CASRVGGTYNEQFF. As DNA, the CDR3 is TGTGCCAGCAGGGTCGGCGGGACTTACAATGAGCAGTTCTTC.

This clonotype was counted only a few times. The chain couples TRBV28 to TRBJ1-2, with 10 bases fitting TRBD1. V was clipped by 4 bases and J by 8 bases; unmatched bases: 7. Per germline, CDR1 MDHEN and CDR2 SYDVKM. The CDR3 runs 14 residues. The CDR3 region has the DNA TGTGCCAGCAGTTCCGGGACAGGGGTTTGGGGCTACACCTTC. Its protein is CASSSGTGVWGYTF.

Only a few counts were recorded for this clonotype. This rearrangement joins TRBV12-3 or TRBV12-4 to TRBJ1-2, with D possibly being TRBD1 (5 bases). The CDR3 loop spans 15 amino acids. V was clipped by 5 bases and J by 7 bases, with 20 bases between them. The chain's CDR3 is CASSLGARPLFGYTF. The CDR3 region has the DNA TGTGCCAGCAGTCTAGGGGCACGGCCTTTGTTTGGCTACACCTTC.

This clonotype has a handful of counts. The chain employs TRBV6-2 or TRBV6-3 and TRBJ1-1; D gene uncertain. Trimming removed 6 bases from V and 10 bases from J, with 18 bases in between. CDR3 length: 13 amino acids. Germline V gene sequence: CDR1 MNHEY, CDR2 SVGEGT. The CDR3 DNA reads as TGTGCCAGCAGCCCCCGTCCCCTGCTAGGAGCTTTCTTT. It translates to CASSPRPLLGAFF.

V and J are TRBV5-6 and TRBJ2-2; the D gene could be TRBD1 or TRBD2 (5 bases each). Germline V gene lookup returns CDR1 SGHDT and CDR2 YYEEEE. This CDR3 has 17 residues. The V end was cut by 7 bases, the J end by 4 bases, with 23 bases between. The CDR3 coding sequence is TGTGCCAGCGGCCCCGAGCCAGGATATGGGGGCACCGGGGAGCTGTTTTTT. Its translation is CASGPEPGYGGTGELFF.

V and J are TRBV7-2 and TRBJ1-4, with D perhaps matching TRBD1 (5 bases). The CDR3 spans 14 residues. With 3 bases removed from V and 8 bases from J, the gap between germline ends came to 13 bases. Germline CDR1 reads SGHTA; CDR2 reads FQGNSA. CDR3 in amino acids: CASSFVSGGEKLFF. In nucleotides, the CDR3 is TGTGCCAGCAGCTTTGTTTCTGGGGGGGAAAAACTGTTTTTT.

This sequence joins TRBV5-1 and TRBJ2-1; 7 bases are shared with TRBD2. CDR1 is SGHRS and CDR2 is YFSETQ in the germline V gene. This CDR3 has 14 residues. The ends lost 7 bases at V and 2 bases at J; junction bases unmatched: 6. CDR3 in amino acids: CASSRDYTYNEQFF. The CDR3 DNA is TGCGCCAGCTCCCGGGACTACACCTACAATGAGCAGTTCTTC.

This clonotype was observed a few times. The CDR3 nucleotides read TGTGCCAGCAGCTTGCGGACAGGGCAGCAGTACTTC. Encoded protein: CASSLRTGQQYF. The chain joins TRBV7-6 to TRBJ2-7; TRBD1 aligns across 8 bases. The CDR3 has 12 residues. The V and J ends lost 3 bases and 8 bases, in that order; junction bases with no gene match: 3. CDR1 and CDR2 from the germline V gene are SGHVS and FNYEAQ.

V usage is TRBV12-3 or TRBV12-4 and J usage is TRBJ2-1; possibly TRBD1 or TRBD2 for D (7 bases each). The CDR3 runs 13 residues. V lost 7 bases to trimming and J lost 10 bases, with 17 bases between them. The CDR3 reads CASIQGGDGEQFF. The CDR3 DNA is TGTGCCAGCATCCAGGGGGGGGACGGCGAGCAGTTCTTC.

This clonotype appeared a few times. The chain links TRBV7-2 to TRBJ2-5; D is perhaps TRBD1 or TRBD2 (5 bases each). The V gene lost 1 base and the J gene lost 7 bases, with 16 bases spanning the gap. Germline V gene lookup returns CDR1 SGHTA and CDR2 FQGNSA. This CDR3 is 15 amino acids long. This CDR3 is CASSLVGVTRGTQYF. The CDR3 DNA reads as TGTGCCAGCAGCTTAGTGGGGGTCACCCGGGGGACCCAGTACTTC.

Many counts were recorded for this clonotype. This rearrangement joins TRBV6-2 or TRBV6-3 to TRBJ1-1; 9 nucleotides line up with TRBD1. Unmatched junction bases numbered 4, after V lost 7 bases and J lost 4 bases. Germline lookup yields CDR1 MNHEY and CDR2 SVGEGT. The CDR3 is 13 amino acids. CDR3 DNA: TGTGCCAGCAACAGGGGGCAATTCACTGAAGCTTTCTTT. Its translation: CASNRGQFTEAFF.

This clonotype has more than one count but fewer than ten. The chain recombines TRBV18 with TRBJ2-5; TRBD1 aligns across 7 bases. The CDR3 runs to 13 residues. Germline trimming cut 7 bases from V and 2 bases from J; bases unmatched to any gene: 4. The germline gives CDR1 KGHSH, CDR2 LQKENI. The DNA for the CDR3 is TGTGCCAGCTTTCCAGGGGGACAAGAGACCCAGTACTTC. Amino acids: CASFPGGQETQYF. Supplemented by reference TRBV18 and TRBJ2-5, the full variable domain reads NAGVMQNPRHLVRRRGQEARLRCSPMKGHSHVYWYRQLPEEGLKFMVYLQKENIIDESGMPKERFSAEFPKEGPSILRIQQVVRGDSAAYFCASFPGGQETQYFGPGTRLLVL.

The chain uses TRBV27 and TRBJ2-5; 9 bases match TRBD2. CDR1 is MNHEY, CDR2 SMNVEV, per germline (reference sequence). Trimming took 6 bases from V and 1 from J; bases not matched to a gene: 6. There are 15 residues in the CDR3. CDR3 coding DNA: TGTGCCAGCAGCCACACACTAGCGGGCCAAGAGACCCAGTACTTC. As protein: CASSHTLAGQETQYF.

The gene calls are TRBV5-1 and TRBJ2-5, with TRBD2 identical over 8 bases. The CDR3 is 15 amino acids. Germline assignment: CDR1 SGHRS and CDR2 YFSETQ. Trimming at V came to 0 bases and at J to 4 bases, leaving 5 bases not matched to a gene. As DNA, the CDR3 is TGCGCCAGCAGCTTGGGGGTAGCGGGGATAGAGACCCAGTACTTC. Amino acids: CASSLGVAGIETQYF.

There are many counts of this clonotype. The V call is TRBV20-1, the J call TRBJ2-3, with 9 bases fitting TRBD2. This CDR3 is built from 15 residues. Per the germline V gene, CDR1 is DFQATT and CDR2 is SNEGSKA (reference sequence). With 4 bases clipped from V and 3 bases from J, the junction kept 8 bases outside the gene matches. DNA of the CDR3: TGCAGTGCTACCCCGGCTAGCGGGGTAACAGATACGCAGTATTTT. Encoded protein: CSATPASGVTDTQYF.

Only a few counts were recorded for this clonotype. The rearrangement joins TRBV11-1 to TRBJ2-6; D unresolved. V lost 5 bases and J 1 base, leaving 18 bases between the germline ends. Germline V gives CDR1 SGHAT, CDR2 FQDESV (reference sequence). This CDR3 region has 18 residues. The CDR3: CASSPDFSSLSGANVLTF. DNA of the CDR3: TGTGCCAGCAGCCCCGATTTCAGTTCCTTATCTGGGGCCAACGTCCTGACTTTC. The full variable domain, its missing parts supplied by reference TRBV11-1 and TRBJ2-6, is EAEVAQSPRYKITEKSQAVAFWCDPISGHATLYWYRQILGQGPELLVQFQDESVVDDSQLPKDRFSAERLKGVDSTLKIQPAELGDSAMYLCASSPDFSSLSGANVLTFGAGSRLTVL.

There are a few counts of this clonotype. Germline and junction disagree at one end, which may indicate a read error. The chain is built from TRBV7-9 and TRBJ2-7; D is uncertain. The CDR3 consists of 13 residues. Germline V CDR1 and CDR2: SEHNR, FQNEAQ (reference sequence). CDR3 bases: TGTGCCAGCAACTTAGCCGGGTCCTACGAGCAGTACTTC. Protein sequence: CASNLAGSYEQYF.

The V gene is TRBV12-3 or TRBV12-4, the J gene TRBJ1-5; TRBD1 might be the D (6 bases). Trimming left V 5 bases short and J 11 bases short, with 13 bases between. The CDR3 runs to 12 residues. Here the CDR3 reads CASSADSPTQHF. In nucleotides, the CDR3 is TGTGCCAGCAGTGCGGACAGTCCGACCCAGCATTTT.

The rearrangement links TRBV4-1 to TRBJ2-5; D gene uncertain. Trimming removed 0 bases at V and 0 bases at J, with 11 bases between. CDR1 MGHRA and CDR2 YSYEKL come from the germline V gene. The CDR3 is made up of 16 amino acids. The CDR3 sequence is CASSQDLQVYQETQYF. CDR3 sequence (DNA): TGCGCCAGCAGCCAAGATCTTCAAGTGTACCAAGAGACCCAGTACTTC.

The sample holds one count of this clonotype. The V and J genes are TRBV20-1 and TRBJ2-1; 7 bases line up with TRBD2. Germline CDR1 and CDR2: DFQATT and SNEGSKA (reference sequence). The CDR3 loop spans 14 amino acids. For the CDR3, the DNA is TGCAGCCCGACGGCGGGAGACTCCTACAATGAGCAGTTCTTC. Translating gives CSPTAGDSYNEQFF.

This clonotype was counted a few times. No DNA is shown, since the ends of the CDR3 on it are uncertain; the CDR3 is the one TCRdb lists. This chain connects TRBV7-2 to TRBJ2-1. The CDR3 has 15 amino acids, counting both end residues. Looked up from germline, CDR1 is SGHTA and CDR2 is FQGNSA. The CDR3 loop is CASSFATMSSSSSIF.

This clonotype has at least ten counts. The chain joins TRBV20-1 to TRBJ2-2, with 12 bases fitting TRBD2. The J segment lost 2 bases and the V segment lost 3 bases, leaving 4 bases of the junction unmatched. Germline V gene sequence: CDR1 DFQATT, CDR2 SNEGSKA (reference sequence). This CDR3 region has 16 residues. The CDR3 loop reads CSASTSGRTNTGELFF. The CDR3 DNA follows: TGCAGTGCTAGTACTAGCGGGAGGACTAACACCGGGGAGCTGTTTTTT.

The sample holds a few counts of this clonotype. V is TRBV5-1 and J is TRBJ2-2, with 7 bases aligning to TRBD1. This CDR3 contains 15 residues. Germline V gene sequence: CDR1 SGHRS, CDR2 YFSETQ. J lost 4 bases, V lost 7 bases, and 10 bases had no gene match. The CDR3 loop reads CASSFRDSFTGELFF. CDR3 DNA: TGCGCCAGCTCATTCCGGGACAGCTTCACCGGGGAGCTGTTTTTT.

This clonotype was counted only a few times. This chain links TRBV7-2 with TRBJ2-5, with 7 bases matching TRBD2. Germline V gene lookup returns CDR1 SGHTA and CDR2 FQGNSA. The V gene end was trimmed by 1 base and the J gene end by 3 bases; junction bases not matched to a gene: 5. The length of the CDR3 is 15 residues. CDR3 in amino acids: CASSLGGSWEETQYF. CDR3 in DNA: TGTGCCAGCAGCTTAGGCGGGAGTTGGGAAGAGACCCAGTACTTC.

This clonotype has just a few counts. The chain combines TRBV10-3 with TRBJ2-5, with 11 bases fitting TRBD2. The trim removed 3 bases at V and 5 bases at J, leaving 8 bases unmatched. The CDR3 extends over 16 amino acids. Germline CDR1 and CDR2: ENHRY and SYGVKD. The CDR3 DNA sequence: TGTGCCATCAGTGAAGACCGACTAGCGGGATTCGAGACCCAGTACTTC. Protein sequence: CAISEDRLAGFETQYF.

The chain employs TRBV27 and TRBJ2-3; D may be TRBD1 or TRBD2 (5 bases each). The CDR3 has 15 amino acids. CDR1 is MNHEY, CDR2 SMNVEV, per germline (reference sequence). Between the trimmed V and J ends, which lost 6 bases and 6 bases, there was a span of 19 bases. The CDR3 region is CASSPPGRGADTQYF. The CDR3 region has the DNA TGTGCCAGCAGCCCCCCGGGGCGAGGTGCGGATACGCAGTATTTT.

V usage is TRBV10-3 and J usage is TRBJ2-7; TRBD1 or TRBD2 may be the D gene (5 bases each). The CDR3 totals 13 residues. Per the germline V gene, CDR1 is ENHRY and CDR2 is SYGVKD. V lost 5 bases and J 6 bases, leaving 14 bases between the germline ends. CDR3: CAISWDARGEQYF. The CDR3, as DNA: TGTGCCATCAGTTGGGACGCGAGGGGCGAGCAGTACTTC.

This clonotype has a count of ten or more. The J gene is TRBJ2-7, the V gene TRBV10-3; 8 nucleotides agree with TRBD2. CDR1 is ENHRY and CDR2 is SYGVKD in the germline V gene. V was pared by 8 bases and J by 4 bases, with 7 bases of the junction left unmatched. The CDR3 contains 13 residues. The CDR3 is CAIRPAGAYEQYF. For the CDR3, the DNA is TGTGCCATCCGACCAGCGGGAGCGTACGAGCAGTACTTC.

This clonotype was seen ten or more times. This chain links TRBV29-1 with TRBJ2-5; D unresolved. V was shortened by 6 bases and J by 2 bases, with 13 bases between the two germline ends. CDR3 length equals 13 residues. From germline, CDR1 is SQVTM and CDR2 ANQGSEA. This chain's CDR3 is CSVRHILQETQYF. CDR3 nucleotides: TGCAGCGTACGACATATCCTGCAAGAGACCCAGTACTTC.

The CDR3 nucleotides are TGCAGTGCTAGAGTAGTTACCACAGATACGCAGTATTTT. Its protein product is CSARVVTTDTQYF. This chain connects TRBV20-1 to TRBJ2-3, with unresolved D. Trimming pared 1 base from V and 2 bases from J, leaving 7 bases between. The V gene's germline CDR1 is DFQATT and CDR2 SNEGSKA (reference sequence). This CDR3 comprises 13 residues.